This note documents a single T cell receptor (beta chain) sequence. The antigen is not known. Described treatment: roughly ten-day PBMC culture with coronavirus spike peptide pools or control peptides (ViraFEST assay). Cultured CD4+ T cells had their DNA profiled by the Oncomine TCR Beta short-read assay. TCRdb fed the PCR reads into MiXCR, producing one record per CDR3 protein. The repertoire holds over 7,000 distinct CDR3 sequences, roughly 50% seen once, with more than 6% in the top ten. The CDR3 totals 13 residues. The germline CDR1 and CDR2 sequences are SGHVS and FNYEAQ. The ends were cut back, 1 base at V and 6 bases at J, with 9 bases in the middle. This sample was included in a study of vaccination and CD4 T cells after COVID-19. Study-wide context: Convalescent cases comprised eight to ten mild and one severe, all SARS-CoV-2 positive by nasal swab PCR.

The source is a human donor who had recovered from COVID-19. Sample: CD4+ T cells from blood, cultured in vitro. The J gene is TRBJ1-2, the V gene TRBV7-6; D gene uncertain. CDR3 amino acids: CASSLGPLDGYTF. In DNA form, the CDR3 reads TGTGCCAGCAGCTTAGGACCGTTGGATGGCTACACCTTC. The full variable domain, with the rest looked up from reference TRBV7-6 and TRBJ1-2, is GAGVSQSPRYKVTKRGQDVALRCDPISGHVSLYWYRQALGQGPEFLTYFNYEAQQDKSGLPNDRFSAERPEGSISTLTIQRTEQRDSAMYRCASSLGPLDGYTFGSGTRLTVV.